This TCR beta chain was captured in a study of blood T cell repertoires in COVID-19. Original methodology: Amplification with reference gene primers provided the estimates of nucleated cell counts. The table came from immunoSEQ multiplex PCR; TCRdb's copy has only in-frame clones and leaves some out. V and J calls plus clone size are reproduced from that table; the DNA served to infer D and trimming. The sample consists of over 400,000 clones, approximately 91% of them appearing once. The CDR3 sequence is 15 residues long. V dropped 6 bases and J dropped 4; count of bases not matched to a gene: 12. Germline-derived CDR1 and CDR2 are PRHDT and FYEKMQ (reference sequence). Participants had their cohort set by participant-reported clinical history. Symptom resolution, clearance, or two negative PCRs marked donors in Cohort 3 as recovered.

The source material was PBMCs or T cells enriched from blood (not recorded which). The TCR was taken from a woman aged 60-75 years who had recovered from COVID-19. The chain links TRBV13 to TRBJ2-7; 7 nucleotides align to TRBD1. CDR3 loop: CASSFRDRGSYEQYF. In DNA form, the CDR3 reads TGTGCCAGCAGTTTCCGGGACAGAGGTTCTTACGAGCAGTACTTC.